These T cell receptor beta chains were read from a single sample in a study of regulatory T cells in long-lasting Graves disease. TCRdb itself ran the multiplex PCR reads through MiXCR, one entry per CDR3 protein. The data show approximately 350,000 distinct CDR3 sequences, roughly 12% seen once. The sample was also reused in another study, on T cells in Graves' hyperthyroidism and ophthalmopathy.

The sequencing used peripheral blood mononuclear cells (PBMCs), collected at new diagnosis, from a patient treated with antithyroid drugs. The receptors were sampled from a woman between 18 and 29 years old with Graves disease. CDR3s include the opening cysteine and the closing phenylalanine or tryptophan. The D gene is left open where the match is weak. Rows may omit the clone size; those that give it use once, few, many or a size class.

>TRBJ1-1|TRBV20-1|-|13|many
TGCAGTGCTAGCGAGGGGCCGAACACTGAAGCTTTCTTT
CSASEGPNTEAFF
>TRBJ1-4|TRBV6-1|TRBD1|14|few
TGTGCCAGCACCCGGACAGGCGTTAATGAAAAACTGTTTTTT
CASTRTGVNEKLFF
>TRBJ2-2|TRBV3-1|-|17|few
TGTGCCAGCAGCCAAGATCCCCTGACGAGTATTACCCGGGAGCTGTTTTTT
CASSQDPLTSITRELFF
>TRBJ2-7|TRBV12-3/TRBV12-4|-|14|-
TGTGCCAGCAGCCCTGGGGGGAGCTCCTACGAGCAGTACTTC
CASSPGGSSYEQYF
>TRBJ2-7|TRBV20-1|TRBD2|16|many
TGCAGTGCTAACGGCCGGGAGGGGAGAGGGGCGTACGAGCAGTACTTC
CSANGREGRGAYEQYF
>TRBJ2-1|TRBV20-1|-|14|many
TGCAGTGGACGTGGGATCCGCTCCTACAATGAGCAGTTCTTC
CSGRGIRSYNEQFF
>TRBJ1-2|TRBV7-3|-|15|many
TGTGCCAGCAGCCCCACCGGAGACAGGAACTATGGCTACACCTTC
CASSPTGDRNYGYTF
>TRBJ1-1|TRBV30|TRBD1|13|many
TGTGCCTGGCAGGGACAGACGAACACTGAAGCTTTCTTT
CAWQGQTNTEAFF
>TRBJ2-2|TRBV9|TRBD2|17|-
TGTGCCAGCAGCGTAGATGGATATGGACTAGACACCGGGGAGCTGTTTTTT
CASSVDGYGLDTGELFF
>TRBJ2-1|TRBV20-1|-|13|few
TGCAGTGCCAGGGACTTTAACTACAATGAGCAGTTCTTC
CSARDFNYNEQFF
>TRBJ2-5|TRBV12-5|-|16|many
TGTGCTAGTGGTTTGGTAGGACGTGGGGGCCAAGAGACCCAGTACTTC
CASGLVGRGGQETQYF
>TRBJ1-1|TRBV25-1|-|15|many
TGTGCCAGCAGTGTTACCAGGGGTTATGATGCTGAAGCTTTCTTT
CASSVTRGYDAEAFF
>TRBJ2-1|TRBV4-3|-|13|-
TGCGCCAGCAGCCAAGATACGTGGAATGAGCAGTTCTTC
CASSQDTWNEQFF
>TRBJ2-3|TRBV7-9|-|16|many
TGTGCCAGCAGCCTCGACAGCCACTATAGCACAGATACGCAGTATTTT
CASSLDSHYSTDTQYF
>TRBJ1-2|TRBV7-9|TRBD1|16|-
TGTGCCAGCAGCTTAGGGCGGGACAGGGGAGATTATGGCTACACCTTC
CASSLGRDRGDYGYTF
>TRBJ2-7|TRBV12-3/TRBV12-4|-|13|few
TGTGCCAGCGGCCCCATAGGGGGTTACGAGCAGTACTTC
CASGPIGGYEQYF
>TRBJ2-1|TRBV6-1|-|13|-
TGTGCCAGCAACGCGGGACTCTACAATGAGCAGTTCTTC
CASNAGLYNEQFF
>TRBJ2-1|TRBV19|-|18|few
TGTGCCAGTAGTCCTGGGGCTCGGGGGTACTACCCGTACAATGAGCAGTTCTTC
CASSPGARGYYPYNEQFF
>TRBJ2-3|TRBV9|-|13|-
TGTGCCAGCAGCGTAGCTACCACAGATACGCAGTATTTT
CASSVATTDTQYF
>TRBJ1-3|TRBV11-2|-|13|many
TGTGCCAGCAGCAAATCTCGAGGAAACACCATATATTTT
CASSKSRGNTIYF
>TRBJ2-5|TRBV19|TRBD2|13|-
TGTGCCAGTACCCGGGAGGTCGGGGAGACCCAGTACTTC
CASTREVGETQYF
>TRBJ1-6|TRBV19|-|13|few
TGTGCCAGTAGTATTGGACCCAGGTCACCCCTCCACTTT
CASSIGPRSPLHF
>TRBJ1-1|TRBV9|TRBD1|17|many
TGTGCCAGCAGCGGCGACCGGGACAGTCTCATGAACACTGAAGCTTTCTTT
CASSGDRDSLMNTEAFF
>TRBJ2-5|TRBV12-3/TRBV12-4|-|13|many
TGTGCCAGCACTCGCAGGGGATTCGGGACCCAGTACTTC
CASTRRGFGTQYF
>TRBJ2-5|TRBV24-1|TRBD1|15|many
TGTGCCACCAGTGAAGACGGGACAGCCGAAGAGACCCAGTACTTC
CATSEDGTAEETQYF
>TRBJ1-2|TRBV4-2|-|14|-
TGTGCCAGCAGCCAAGATATGACAGCTAGGGGCTACACCTTC
CASSQDMTARGYTF
>TRBJ2-5|TRBV6-2/TRBV6-3|-|16|-
TGTGCCAGCAGTTACGACTACCAAAGAGGCGAAGAGACCCAGTACTTC
CASSYDYQRGEETQYF
>TRBJ2-5|TRBV5-5|TRBD2|16|many
TGTGCCAGCAGCTTGGAGGGTAGCGGGGGGGCGGAGACCCAGTACTTC
CASSLEGSGGAETQYF
>TRBJ2-7|TRBV27|TRBD1|15|once
TGTGCCAGCAGTTTAGCTGACAGGGGCCCCTACGAGCAGTACTTC
CASSLADRGPYEQYF
>TRBJ2-7|TRBV6-2/TRBV6-3|TRBD2|15|many
TGTGCCAGCAGTTTACGGACTAGCGCTTCCTACGAGCAGTACTTC
CASSLRTSASYEQYF
>TRBJ2-4|TRBV20-1|-|11|many
-
CSTSGPNIQYF
>TRBJ1-1|TRBV18|-|17|-
TGTGCCAGCTCACCCCTGTTGATTGGGGGAATGAACACTGAAGCTTTCTTT
CASSPLLIGGMNTEAFF
>TRBJ1-4|TRBV5-1|TRBD1|16|few
TGCGCCAGCAGCCTTCGACAGGGAGGGCGTAATGAAAAACTGTTTTTT
CASSLRQGGRNEKLFF
>TRBJ2-5|TRBV5-1|TRBD2|14|-
TGCGCCAGCACCGTAGCGGGGGGGATGGGGACCCAGTACTTC
CASTVAGGMGTQYF
>TRBJ2-6|TRBV2|TRBD1|17|many
TGTGCCAGCAGGAACTGGGACAGGGGTTCAGGGGCCAACGTCCTGACTTTC
CASRNWDRGSGANVLTF
>TRBJ2-1|TRBV7-2|-|14|many
TGTGCCAGCAGCGAGGACATAGGCAGCGATGAGCAGTTCTTC
CASSEDIGSDEQFF
>TRBJ1-3|TRBV18|-|14|many
TGTGCCAGCTCACCGGGGGTGCGTGGAAACACCATATATTTT
CASSPGVRGNTIYF
>TRBJ2-1|TRBV7-6|TRBD1|17|-
TGTGCCAGCAGCTTAGGGGGGACAGGGGACGCCTACAATGAGCAGTTCTTC
CASSLGGTGDAYNEQFF
>TRBJ2-5|TRBV20-1|TRBD2|14|many
TGCAGTGCTTGGACTAGCGGGAGCGGAGAGACCCAGTACTTC
CSAWTSGSGETQYF
>TRBJ1-2|TRBV12-3/TRBV12-4|-|16|many
TGTGCCAGCAGTTACCCCGGCCGAGGCTTGCGATATGGCTACACCTTC
CASSYPGRGLRYGYTF
>TRBJ1-4|TRBV10-3|-|15|many
TGTGCCATCAGGCAAGAGGGGGAAGAAGGCGAAAAACTGTTTTTT
CAIRQEGEEGEKLFF
>TRBJ2-3|TRBV19|-|17|many
TGTGCCAGTAGCCTGGCCCTCCCCGGTGGAGGCACAGATACGCAGTATTTT
CASSLALPGGGTDTQYF
>TRBJ1-1|TRBV7-3|TRBD1|19|once
TGTGCCAGCAGCTCCTGGACCCAGGGGGCTGTTCGCCTGAACACTGAAGCTTTCTTT
CASSSWTQGAVRLNTEAFF
>TRBJ2-3|TRBV7-3|-|13|many
TGTGCCAGCGGCTCTTCTAGCACAGATACGCAGTATTTT
CASGSSSTDTQYF
>TRBJ1-6|TRBV11-2|-|18|many
TGTGCCAGCAGTCAGGACCCGATCGGGGACCTATATAATTCACCCCTCCACTTT
CASSQDPIGDLYNSPLHF
>TRBJ2-3|TRBV11-2|TRBD2|16|few
TGTGCCAGCAGCTTAGATCGGGGACTAGGAACAGATACGCGGTATTTT
CASSLDRGLGTDTRYF
>TRBJ2-2|TRBV4-3|TRBD2|19|many
TGCGCCAGCAGCCAAGTGCATTTCGGCGGGAGGATGAACACCGGGGAGCTGTTTTTT
CASSQVHFGGRMNTGELFF
>TRBJ1-3|TRBV20-1|-|15|many
TGCAGTGCTAGAGATAAACGGTACTCTGGAAACACCATATATTTT
CSARDKRYSGNTIYF
>TRBJ2-1|TRBV29-1|TRBD1|14|many
TGCAGCTCCCTCACCGGGACAGGAGACAATGAGCAGTTCTTC
CSSLTGTGDNEQFF
>TRBJ1-1|TRBV30|-|10|many
TGTGCCGGTGGGTGGCCTGAAGCTTTCTTT
CAGGWPEAFF
>TRBJ1-6|TRBV20-1|TRBD1|16|many
TGCAGTGCTAGGGGAGGGGGCTTAGTATCCCCTTCACCCCTCCACTTT
CSARGGGLVSPSPLHF
>TRBJ1-1|TRBV2|-|14|many
TGTGCCAGCAGTGACCCGGGGAGGAACACTGAAGCTTTCTTT
CASSDPGRNTEAFF
>TRBJ2-2|TRBV6-1|TRBD2|15|-
TGTGCCAGCAACATAGCGGGGGGATACACCGGGGAGCTGTTTTTT
CASNIAGGYTGELFF
>TRBJ2-7|TRBV6-1|-|13|many
TGTGCCAGCAGCCTAACCGCCGCCTACGAGCAGTACTTC
CASSLTAAYEQYF
>TRBJ2-2|TRBV7-3|TRBD1|18|-
TGTGCCAGCAGCCTCAAGGACAGGGGGCACAAAGACGACGGGGAGCTGTTTTTT
CASSLKDRGHKDDGELFF
>TRBJ2-5|TRBV28|-|13|-
TGTGCCAGCAGCTACGGCCCCTCGCGGACCCAGTACTTC
CASSYGPSRTQYF
>TRBJ2-1|TRBV27|TRBD2|14|many
TGTGCCAGCAGTATCCTAACTAGCGGGAGCGTTCGGTTCTTC
CASSILTSGSVRFF
>TRBJ2-3|TRBV20-1|-|16|many
TGCAGTGCTAGAGACCCTTCCTGGACTAGCACAGATACGCAGTATTTT
CSARDPSWTSTDTQYF
>TRBJ2-2|TRBV6-2/TRBV6-3|-|14|many
TGTGCCAGCAGTTCCTTATGGTCGACCGGGGAGCTGTTTTTT
CASSSLWSTGELFF
>TRBJ1-5|TRBV2|-|14|few
TGTGCCAGCAGCAAACAGGGACCCAATCAGCCCCAGCATTTT
CASSKQGPNQPQHF